A selection of T cell receptor beta chains follows, all from one sample in a study of blood T cell repertoires in COVID-19. The method was immunoSEQ multiplex PCR; TCRdb's version includes in-frame clones alone and lacks a portion of them. Here the sample spans about 480,000 clones, about 89% being singletons. The sample was peripheral blood. These receptor sequences come from a woman aged 45-65 years with COVID-19, enrolled during active disease. CDR3s include the opening cysteine and the closing phenylalanine or tryptophan. The D gene is left open where the match is weak. Clone size is stated in some rows and not others, as once, few, many or a class when expanded.

TRBV30	.	.	TRBJ2-7	CAWSFEGINEQYF	TGTGCCTGGAGCTTCGAGGGTATCAACGAGCAGTACTTC
TRBV7-2	.	.	TRBJ2-5	CASSLQTAGQTQYF	TGTGCCAGCAGCCTACAAACGGCGGGTCAGACCCAGTACTTC
TRBV9	.	.	TRBJ2-3	CASSASGDSTDTQYF	TGTGCCAGCAGCGCTTCGGGGGACAGCACAGATACGCAGTATTTT
TRBV28	.	.	TRBJ1-5	CASRGGVVRHTQHF	TGTGCCAGCAGGGGGGGAGTGGTCCGCCATACCCAGCATTTT
TRBV12-3/TRBV12-4	.	.	TRBJ2-7	CASSSDGAYEQYF	TGTGCCAGCAGTTCAGACGGAGCCTACGAGCAGTACTTC
TRBV5-1	.	.	TRBJ1-1	CASSLGRVGTEAFF	TGCGCCAGCAGCTTGGGTCGGGTTGGAACTGAAGCTTTCTTT
TRBV27	TRBD2	.	TRBJ2-1	CASSLLAGGRNEQFF	TGTGCCAGCAGTCTGCTAGCGGGGGGTCGAAATGAGCAGTTCTTC
TRBV5-4	.	.	TRBJ1-3	CASSLGRGEGGNTIYF	TGTGCCAGCAGCTTGGGTCGGGGAGAGGGTGGAAACACCATATATTTT
TRBV6-5	TRBD1	.	TRBJ1-2	CAGGGQEVVGGYTF	TGTGCCGGGGGGGGACAGGAGGTCGTCGGTGGCTACACCTTC
TRBV20-1	.	.	TRBJ1-5	CSASAGIHLGQPQHF	TGCAGTGCTAGTGCAGGGATTCATTTAGGTCAGCCCCAGCATTTT
TRBV2	TRBD2	.	TRBJ2-3	CASGGTSASTDTQYF	TGTGCCAGCGGCGGGACTAGCGCTAGCACAGATACGCAGTATTTT
TRBV5-5	.	.	TRBJ2-2	CASSLRTITGELFF	TGTGCCAGCAGCTTGCGGACAATCACCGGGGAGCTGTTTTTT
TRBV5-1	TRBD2	.	TRBJ2-1	CASSLTPGTRNNEQFF	TGCGCCAGCAGCTTGACCCCCGGGACTAGAAACAATGAGCAGTTCTTC
TRBV6-5	.	.	TRBJ2-7	CASSYSEGYEQYF	TGTGCCAGCAGTTACTCAGAGGGCTACGAGCAGTACTTC
TRBV5-6	TRBD1	.	TRBJ1-4	CASSSTGTNEKLFF	TGTGCCAGCAGCTCGACAGGGACAAATGAAAAACTGTTTTTT
TRBV29-1	.	.	TRBJ2-7	CSVEEGSYEQYF	TGCAGCGTCGAGGAGGGCTCCTACGAGCAGTACTTC
TRBV6-6	.	.	TRBJ2-7	CASSYSLAYEQYF	TGTGCCAGCAGTTACTCGCTAGCTTACGAGCAGTACTTC
TRBV27	.	once	TRBJ2-3	CASSEGLITDTQYF	TGTGCCAGCAGTGAGGGCCTCATCACAGATACGCAGTATTTT
TRBV24-1	.	once	TRBJ2-7	CATSPSGTYYEQYF	TGTGCCACCAGTCCCTCCGGGACATACTACGAGCAGTACTTC
TRBV20-1	.	once	TRBJ1-2	CMGTTNYGYTF	TGCATGGGGACAACAAACTATGGCTACACCTTC
TRBV12-3/TRBV12-4	.	.	TRBJ2-1	CASSRSQLNEQFF	TGTGCCAGCAGTCGGAGCCAACTTAATGAGCAGTTCTTC
TRBV27	TRBD1	few	TRBJ1-5	CASGTGYQPQHF	TGTGCCAGCGGGACAGGGTACCAGCCCCAGCATTTT
TRBV4-1	.	.	TRBJ2-1	CASSRGQNEQFF	TGCGCCAGCAGCCGCGGACAGAATGAGCAGTTCTTC
TRBV7-6	.	.	TRBJ1-2	CASSLAQGAGYTF	TGTGCCAGCAGCTTAGCGCAAGGGGCTGGCTACACCTTC
TRBV6-5	.	.	TRBJ2-7	CASSPTGTGAYEQYF	TGTGCCAGCAGCCCGACCGGGACGGGGGCCTACGAGCAGTACTTC
TRBV29-1	.	once	TRBJ1-1	CSVVLRQTNTEAFF	TGCAGCGTTGTTTTACGACAGACGAACACTGAAGCTTTCTTT
TRBV6-5	.	.	TRBJ1-2	CASSSNPHTYGYTF	TGTGCCAGCAGTTCCAACCCTCACACCTATGGCTACACCTTC
TRBV12-3/TRBV12-4	.	.	TRBJ1-5	CASSLSGSQPQHF	TGTGCCAGCAGTTTAAGCGGATCACAGCCCCAGCATTTT
TRBV5-6	.	.	TRBJ2-7	CASSLYDEQYF	TGTGCCAGCAGCTTATATGACGAGCAGTACTTC
TRBV6-5	.	.	TRBJ1-5	CASTPSHLDNQPQHF	TGTGCCAGCACCCCCTCCCACCTAGACAATCAGCCCCAGCATTTT
TRBV25-1	TRBD1	once	TRBJ1-2	CASSGPRGRAYGYTF	TGTGCCAGCAGTGGTCCAAGGGGGCGCGCCTATGGCTACACCTTC
TRBV19	TRBD1	.	TRBJ1-1	CASRIQGANTEAFF	TGTGCCAGTAGGATACAGGGGGCGAACACTGAAGCTTTCTTT
TRBV5-6	.	.	TRBJ1-2	CASSLGRVLYGYTF	TGTGCCAGCAGCTTGGGCAGGGTCCTCTATGGCTACACCTTC
TRBV18	TRBD1	.	TRBJ2-3	CASSPDRGTDTQYF	TGTGCCAGCTCACCGGACAGGGGCACAGATACGCAGTATTTT
TRBV4-1	.	.	TRBJ1-4	CASSQEPRTAYNEKLFF	TGCGCCAGCAGCCAGGAACCGCGGACAGCATATAATGAAAAACTGTTTTTT
TRBV5-8	.	.	TRBJ2-1	CASSLVQANNEQFF	TGTGCCAGCAGCTTGGTGCAGGCTAACAATGAGCAGTTCTTC
TRBV11-1	TRBD1	.	TRBJ2-1	CASSLEGTGVNEQFF	TGTGCCAGCAGCTTAGAGGGGACAGGGGTGAATGAGCAGTTCTTC
TRBV30	.	once	TRBJ1-1	CAWGNSAQAFF	TGTGCCTGGGGTAACAGTGCCCAGGCTTTCTTT
TRBV9	TRBD2	.	TRBJ2-2	CASSSGSTGELFF	TGTGCCAGCAGCAGCGGGAGCACCGGGGAGCTGTTTTTT
TRBV5-1	TRBD2	.	TRBJ2-1	CASSNPTWTSGGASSYNEQFF	TGCGCCAGCAGCAATCCGACTTGGACTAGCGGGGGGGCCAGTTCCTACAATGAGCAGTTCTTC
TRBV19	TRBD1	.	TRBJ2-3	CASSRRRQGRTDTQYF	TGTGCCAGTAGTCGCCGCCGACAGGGAAGGACAGATACGCAGTATTTT
TRBV27	TRBD1	.	TRBJ1-6	CASSRGQEFNSPLHF	TGTGCCAGCAGTCGGGGACAGGAGTTTAATTCACCCCTCCACTTT
TRBV25-1	.	.	TRBJ1-1	CASRRGGVAFF	TGTGCCAGCAGGCGGGGGGGGGTTGCTTTCTTT
TRBV5-4	TRBD2	.	TRBJ2-3	CASSPPPAGSTDTQYF	TGTGCCAGCAGCCCACCCCCAGCGGGGAGCACAGATACGCAGTATTTT
TRBV7-8	.	.	TRBJ1-2	CASLSRAGGYTF	TGTGCCAGCCTCAGCCGGGCGGGTGGCTACACCTTC
TRBV19	.	once	TRBJ2-1	CASSILQGNEQFF	TGTGCCAGTAGTATCCTGCAGGGGAATGAGCAGTTCTTC
TRBV6-1	.	.	TRBJ1-2	CASSEVGDYGYTF	TGTGCCAGCAGTGAAGTAGGAGACTATGGCTACACCTTC
TRBV9	TRBD2	.	TRBJ2-3	CASSAGLARSDTQYF	TGTGCCAGCAGCGCCGGACTAGCCCGGTCAGATACGCAGTATTTT
TRBV9	TRBD1	.	TRBJ1-2	CASSAITGGRGYTF	TGTGCCAGCAGCGCCATAACAGGGGGCCGGGGCTACACCTTC
TRBV5-4	.	.	TRBJ1-4	CASSLSGSNEKLFF	TGTGCCAGCAGCCTGTCAGGTTCTAATGAAAAACTGTTTTTT
TRBV11-3	.	once	TRBJ2-7	CASIISRPRDKQYF	TGTGCCAGCATCATATCCCGGCCCCGGGATAAGCAGTACTTC
TRBV10-3	.	.	TRBJ1-3	CAINAQSSGNTIYF	TGTGCCATCAATGCACAAAGCTCTGGAAACACCATATATTTT
TRBV3-1/TRBV3-2	TRBD1	.	TRBJ2-7	CASSQDAFRDRDYEQYF	TGTGCCAGCAGCCAAGATGCCTTCCGGGACAGGGACTACGAGCAGTACTTC
TRBV9	.	few	TRBJ1-2	CASSVAWSGGGYTF	TGTGCCAGCAGCGTAGCTTGGTCGGGCGGGGGCTACACCTTC
TRBV7-9	.	.	TRBJ2-3	CASSTRDSGTDTQYF	TGTGCCAGCAGCACCAGGGACTCCGGCACAGATACGCAGTATTTT
TRBV11-2	.	.	TRBJ1-4	CASSLSGREKLFF	TGTGCCAGCAGCTTATCAGGGCGGGAAAAACTGTTTTTT
TRBV19	TRBD1	.	TRBJ1-2	CASSLTGTGGSYGYTF	TGTGCCAGTAGCCTAACTGGGACAGGGGGCTCCTATGGCTACACCTTC
TRBV27	TRBD1	.	TRBJ1-6	CASSYGNGTGLLSDNSPLHF	TGTGCCAGCAGTTACGGTAATGGGACAGGGCTCCTCTCGGATAATTCACCCCTCCACTTT
TRBV28	TRBD1	.	TRBJ2-7	CASSIGQGYEQYF	TGTGCCAGCAGTATAGGACAGGGGTACGAGCAGTACTTC
TRBV6-5	TRBD1	once	TRBJ1-4	CASSAQGARIEKLFF	TGTGCCAGCAGCGCCCAGGGGGCGCGGATTGAAAAACTGTTTTTT